The 8 T cell receptor beta chains presented below share a single source sample, sequenced in a study of blood T cell repertoires in COVID-19. This table comes from immunoSEQ multiplex PCR, and its TCRdb copy is limited to in-frame clones, with some not included. Here the sample spans some 200,000 clones, about 80% being singletons. Sequencing used peripheral blood. Source of these receptors: a human donor with acute or convalescent COVID-19. The donor label of this sample is uncertain.

The table lists this clone with a few counts. The J gene is TRBJ1-5, the V gene TRBV2; a possible D gene is TRBD1 (6 bases). V lost 7 bases, J lost 1 base, and 11 bases lay in between. The germline gives CDR1 SNHLY, CDR2 FYNNEI. The CDR3 is 14 amino acids. CDR3 residues: CASKGGFSNQPQHF. The CDR3 DNA reads as TGTGCCAGCAAAGGGGGTTTCAGCAATCAGCCCCAGCATTTT.

This clone was detected a few times. V and J are TRBV4-3 and TRBJ2-2; 8 bases agree with TRBD2. Trimming cost V 1 base and J 1 base; bases outside gene matches: 2. Germline CDR1 and CDR2: LGHNA and YSLEER. The CDR3 runs to 16 residues. CDR3: CASSQAGLENTGELFF. The CDR3 nucleotides read TGCGCCAGCAGCCAAGCGGGACTAGAGAACACCGGGGAGCTGTTTTTT.

CDR3 coding DNA: TGTGCCAGCAGTTTACAACTTGGGACAGGGGGCAATCAGCCCCAGCATTTT. Translated, it gives CASSLQLGTGGNQPQHF. The chain couples TRBV28 to TRBJ1-5; TRBD1 matches at 10 bases. The germline V gene has CDR1 MDHEN and CDR2 SYDVKM. The trim removed 2 bases at V and 2 bases at J, leaving 6 bases unmatched. There are 17 residues in the CDR3.

This chain joins TRBV20-1 and TRBJ2-1; possible D gene TRBD2, 6 bases. Germline loops: CDR1 DFQATT, CDR2 SNEGSKA (reference sequence). The V gene lost 3 bases and the J gene lost 9 bases, with 18 bases spanning the gap. The CDR3 runs 14 residues. The CDR3 spells CSASWAGMSVEQFF. CDR3 bases: TGCAGTGCTAGTTGGGCGGGAATGAGCGTTGAGCAGTTCTTC.

The rearrangement joins TRBV10-3 to TRBJ1-3; possibly TRBD1 for D (5 bases). V gave up 6 bases and J gave up 2 bases, with 8 bases separating them. This CDR3 has 13 amino acids. The V gene's germline CDR1 is ENHRY and CDR2 SYGVKD. The CDR3 sequence: CAIRGAAGNTIYF. CDR3 nucleotides: TGTGCCATCAGAGGGGCTGCTGGAAACACCATATATTTT.

Concerning this clone itself: Other nucleotide sequences in the sample specify the same CDR3. This sequence joins TRBV20-1 and TRBJ2-5, with 11 bases fitting TRBD2. Germline CDR1 reads DFQATT; CDR2 reads SNEGSKA (reference sequence). CDR3 length: 13 amino acids. V shed 3 bases and J 5 bases; nucleotides not matched to a gene: 2. The DNA of the CDR3 is TGCAGTGCTAGTGGACTAGCGGGTGAGACCCAGTACTTC. Residues: CSASGLAGETQYF.

The J gene is TRBJ2-1, the V gene TRBV29-1, with 9 bases aligning to TRBD2. Germline-derived CDR1 and CDR2 are SQVTM and ANQGSEA. The ends lost 6 bases at V and 9 bases at J; junction bases unmatched: 12. The CDR3 consists of 14 residues. CDR3 DNA: TGCAGCGTCCGAGGTAGCGGGAGAAGGAGTGAGCAGTTCTTC. Its protein product is CSVRGSGRRSEQFF.

The V and J genes are TRBV30 and TRBJ2-2; D possibly corresponds to TRBD2 (7 bases). The germline CDR1 and CDR2 sequences are GTSNPN and SVGIG (reference sequence). V dropped 7 bases and J dropped 4 bases, with 13 bases sitting between them. The CDR3 is 13 residues long. This chain's CDR3 is CASRGAGTGELFF. Here the CDR3 DNA reads TGTGCCTCCCGGGGGGCGGGCACCGGGGAGCTGTTTTTT.